These 10 T cell receptor beta chains share one sample of origin, sequenced in a study of T cells expressing NK-cell markers. TCRdb reprocessed the 5' RACE reads, with one entry per CDR3 protein and no DNA. The sample table includes under 600,000 distinct CDR3 sequences. Specimen: blood T cells: a sorted CD56 or NKG2C T cell subset, CD4+ or CD8+ T cells, or bulk PBMC T cells (not recorded which). The receptors derive from a woman aged 45-59 years in good health.

The rearrangement joins TRBV29-1 to TRBJ2-7. The CDR3 covers 12 residues. The germline V gene encodes CDR1 SQVTM and CDR2 ANQGSEA. CDR3 residues: CSVRTSTHEQYF.

J is TRBJ1-3 and V is TRBV6-1. CDR1 is MNHNS and CDR2 is SASEGT in the germline V gene. This CDR3 is 13 amino acids long. The chain's CDR3 is CASSVDVGNTIYF.

The chain has TRBV7-9 and TRBJ1-2; TCRdb gives TRBD1 as the D gene, but with no DNA this cannot be confirmed. This CDR3 spans 16 amino acids. Germline values: CDR1 SEHNR, CDR2 FQNEAQ (reference sequence). The CDR3 sequence is CASSRDRARPNYGYTF.

The chain recombines TRBV18 with TRBJ2-5. Germline values: CDR1 KGHSH, CDR2 LQKENI. The CDR3 sequence is 15 residues long. The CDR3 spells CASSEFIVNQETQYF.

The V gene is TRBV6-5, the J gene TRBJ2-2; the TCRdb D gene call, TRBD1, has no DNA to confirm it. Germline loops: CDR1 MNHEY, CDR2 SVGAGI. The CDR3 covers 15 residues. Here the CDR3 reads CASWERGVRAGELFF.

V is TRBV29-1 and J is TRBJ2-2; without DNA, the TCRdb call of TRBD1 cannot be checked. Germline V gene sequence: CDR1 SQVTM, CDR2 ANQGSEA. CDR3 length equals 13 residues. This CDR3 reads CSVALQGIGELFF.

The chain links TRBV10-1 to TRBJ2-1; TCRdb's assignment of TRBD2 cannot be checked, as there is no DNA. There are 16 residues in the CDR3. Germline values: CDR1 WNHNN, CDR2 SYGVQD (reference sequence). CDR3 residues: CASSESAGGMGNEQFF.

CDR3 in amino acids: CATTGISNTEAFF. The V gene is TRBV9, the J gene TRBJ1-1; the D call from TCRdb, TRBD1, cannot be confirmed without DNA. The CDR3 consists of 13 residues. CDR1 SGDLS and CDR2 YYNGEE come from the germline V gene.

The chain couples TRBV29-1 to TRBJ1-5. Germline V gene lookup returns CDR1 SQVTM and CDR2 ANQGSEA. The length of the CDR3 is 13 residues. The CDR3 protein is CSVEKAPNQPQHF.

This chain joins TRBV19 and TRBJ2-1; absent DNA, TCRdb's TRBD2 call cannot be checked. Looked up from germline, CDR1 is LNHDA and CDR2 is SQIVND (reference sequence). There are 16 residues in the CDR3. The CDR3 sequence is CASSMPLAGGINEQFF.